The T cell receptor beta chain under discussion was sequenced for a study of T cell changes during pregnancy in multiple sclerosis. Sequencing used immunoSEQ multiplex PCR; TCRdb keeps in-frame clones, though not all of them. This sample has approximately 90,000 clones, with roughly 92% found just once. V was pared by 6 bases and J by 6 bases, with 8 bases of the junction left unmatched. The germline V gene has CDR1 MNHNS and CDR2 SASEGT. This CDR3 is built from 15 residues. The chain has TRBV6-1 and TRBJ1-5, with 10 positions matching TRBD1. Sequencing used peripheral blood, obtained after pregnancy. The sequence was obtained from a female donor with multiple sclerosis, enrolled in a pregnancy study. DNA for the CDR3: TGTGCCAGCAGAGAATTCGGGACAGGGGTTCAGCCCCAGCATTTT. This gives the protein CASREFGTGVQPQHF.